The 32 T cell receptor beta chains below were found in one sample sequenced in a study of early T cells in non-severe SARS-CoV-2 infection. Each CDR3 protein gets one entry after TCRdb re-called the 5' RACE reads with MiXCR. Altogether around 100,000 distinct CDR3 sequences are present, roughly 15% being singletons, with the ten largest covering over 1%. Sequencing used whole blood. Receptor source: an adult who was a healthcare worker with PCR-confirmed SARS-CoV-2 infection or an uninfected control (not recorded which).

There are many counts of this clonotype. This sequence joins TRBV5-1 and TRBJ1-5; TRBD1 agrees at 8 bases. This CDR3 region has 15 residues. Germline CDR1 is SGHRS and CDR2 is YFSETQ. After removal of 4 bases from V and 5 bases from J, the junction contained 8 bases not matched to a gene. The CDR3 protein is CASSQGQGGDQPQHF. For the CDR3, the DNA is TGCGCCAGCAGCCAAGGACAGGGCGGGGATCAGCCCCAGCATTTT. Using reference TRBV5-1 and TRBJ1-5 for the parts outside the CDR3, the full variable domain is KAGVTQTPRYLIKTRGQQVTLSCSPISGHRSVSWYQQTPGQGLQFLFEYFSETQRNKGNFPGRFSGRQFSNSRSEMNVSTLELGDSALYLCASSQGQGGDQPQHFGDGTRLSIL.

Many counts were recorded for this clonotype. This sequence joins TRBV5-4 and TRBJ1-2; TRBD1 agrees at 7 bases. The V segment lost 4 bases and the J segment 5 bases; nucleotides outside the gene matches: 2. CDR3 length: 12 residues. Germline V gene sequence: CDR1 SGHNT, CDR2 YYREEE (reference sequence). The CDR3 reads CASSRDRYGYTF. CDR3 bases: TGTGCCAGCAGCCGGGACAGATATGGCTACACCTTC.

The genes are TRBV19 and TRBJ2-7, with D tentatively TRBD1 (6 bases). The germline V gene has CDR1 LNHDA and CDR2 SQIVND (reference sequence). Trimming removed 10 bases at V and 5 bases at J, with 18 bases between. The CDR3 extends over 13 amino acids. The CDR3 loop is CATVRTGSNEQYF. The DNA of the CDR3 is TGTGCCACTGTACGAACAGGGAGTAACGAGCAGTACTTC.

This clonotype was counted a few times. The rearrangement uses TRBV7-8 and TRBJ2-5; no clear D. Per germline, CDR1 SGHVS and CDR2 FQNEAQ. This CDR3 spans 14 amino acids. V gave up 1 base and J gave up 2 bases, with 8 bases separating them. In nucleotides, the CDR3 is TGTGCCAGCAGCTTAGTCGGCTTGCAAGAGACCCAGTACTTC. Its translation is CASSLVGLQETQYF.

The V call is TRBV7-2, the J call TRBJ1-2; 7 bases align to TRBD1. The CDR3 is 15 amino acids. Looked up from germline, CDR1 is SGHTA and CDR2 is FQGNSA. V gave up 0 bases and J gave up 8 bases; unmatched junction bases: 9. CDR3 loop: CASSLAWTGREGYTF. The CDR3 DNA sequence: TGTGCCAGCAGCTTAGCCTGGACAGGTCGGGAAGGCTACACCTTC.

The rearrangement joins TRBV7-2 to TRBJ1-1; D gene uncertain. The CDR3 is 14 residues long. V lost 1 base and J 4 bases, leaving 10 bases between the germline ends. Germline V CDR1 and CDR2: SGHTA, FQGNSA. This CDR3 is CASSLVARGTEAFF. CDR3 sequence (DNA): TGTGCCAGCAGCTTAGTTGCCCGGGGCACTGAAGCTTTCTTT.

The gene calls are TRBV30 and TRBJ2-1; D uncertain. Trimming shortened V by 7 bases and J by 2 bases, and 9 bases separated the two germline ends. Germline-derived CDR1 and CDR2 are GTSNPN and SVGIG (reference sequence). The CDR3 sequence is 12 residues long. The CDR3 nucleotides read TGTGCCTCCCCAGGAGCCTACAATGAGCAGTTCTTC. Translation: CASPGAYNEQFF.

This clonotype has only a few counts. V gene TRBV4-1 combines with J gene TRBJ1-4; 8 bases fit TRBD1. Unmatched junction bases numbered 9, after V lost 2 bases and J lost 7 bases. CDR1 MGHRA and CDR2 YSYEKL come from the germline V gene. This CDR3 spans 16 amino acids. Here the CDR3 DNA reads TGCGCCAGCAGCCAATCCGGACAGGGAGGAGTTGAAAAACTGTTTTTT. This gives the protein CASSQSGQGGVEKLFF.

This clonotype was counted at least ten times. The chain joins TRBV29-1 to TRBJ1-3, with D tentatively TRBD1 (5 bases). V was shortened by 3 bases and J by 7 bases, with 10 bases between the two germline ends. The CDR3 has 12 residues. Germline V gene lookup returns CDR1 SQVTM and CDR2 ANQGSEA. CDR3 in amino acids: CSVESRVNTIYF. The DNA of the CDR3 is TGCAGCGTTGAGTCCAGGGTGAACACCATATATTTT.

The sample holds a few counts of this clonotype. The chain combines TRBV7-2 with TRBJ1-1; D uncertain. V dropped 1 base and J dropped 2 bases, with 23 bases sitting between them. CDR3 length: 19 amino acids. Germline CDR1 SGHTA, CDR2 FQGNSA. The CDR3 DNA reads TGTGCCAGCAGCTTAGGGGAAAGACTTATTGGGCTATTAAACACTGAAGCTTTCTTT. Translating it yields CASSLGERLIGLLNTEAFF.

This sequence joins TRBV10-3 and TRBJ2-5, with D possibly TRBD2 on 6 matching bases. Trimming pared 5 bases from V and 5 bases from J, leaving 18 bases between. Germline CDR1 and CDR2: ENHRY and SYGVKD. This CDR3 is built from 15 residues. The CDR3 DNA follows: TGTGCCATCAGTAGCGCGACCGGAGCGGGTGAGACCCAGTACTTC. It encodes CAISSATGAGETQYF.

This clonotype was recorded a few times. The chain is built from TRBV29-1 and TRBJ1-2; unclear D gene. CDR1 and CDR2 (germline): SQVTM, ANQGSEA. CDR3 length: 11 amino acids. Deletions cut 1 base from V and 6 bases from J, with 6 bases between. CDR3 sequence reads: CSVEARNGYTF. CDR3 DNA sequence: TGCAGCGTTGAAGCCCGTAATGGCTACACCTTC.

This clonotype showed up many times. The chain carries TRBV6-2 or TRBV6-3 and TRBJ1-1; 9 positions agree with TRBD1. Per germline, CDR1 MNHEY and CDR2 SVGEGT. V was pared by 5 bases and J by 6 bases, with 1 base of the junction left unmatched. The CDR3 has 12 amino acids. CDR3 sequence reads: CASSNRGPEAFF. The CDR3 DNA follows: TGTGCCAGCAGTAACAGGGGGCCTGAAGCTTTCTTT.

This clonotype came up many times. The chain has TRBV7-9 and TRBJ1-1; D gene uncertain. The V end was cut by 6 bases, the J end by 1 base, with 12 bases between. Germline V CDR1 and CDR2: SEHNR, FQNEAQ (reference sequence). The CDR3 spans 14 residues. The CDR3 loop reads CASRKVGQNTEAFF. As DNA, the CDR3 is TGTGCCAGCAGAAAGGTGGGCCAGAACACTGAAGCTTTCTTT.

The V gene is TRBV20-1, the J gene TRBJ2-3, with 9 positions matching TRBD1. CDR3 length: 17 amino acids. Per germline, CDR1 DFQATT and CDR2 SNEGSKA (reference sequence). The V and J ends lost 3 bases and 4 bases, in that order; junction bases with no gene match: 14. The CDR3 bases are TGCAGTGCTAGTTTGGGTGCCGGACAGGGGAGGGCAGATACGCAGTATTTT. Its protein is CSASLGAGQGRADTQYF.

The V gene is TRBV7-2, the J gene TRBJ2-5; maybe TRBD2 (6 bases). Trimming removed 3 bases from V and 3 bases from J, with 14 bases in between. This CDR3 spans 15 amino acids. From germline, CDR1 is SGHTA and CDR2 FQGNSA. The CDR3 sequence is CASSLVPSVKETQYF. In DNA, the CDR3 is TGTGCCAGCAGCTTGGTACCTAGCGTCAAAGAGACCCAGTACTTC.

This clonotype was seen a handful of times. This rearrangement joins TRBV6-2 or TRBV6-3 to TRBJ1-2, with TRBD1 as a possible D gene (5 bases). The length of the CDR3 is 12 residues. CDR1 and CDR2 from the germline V gene are MNHEY and SVGEGT. Trimming removed 5 bases at V and 8 bases at J, with 12 bases between. The CDR3 DNA sequence: TGTGCCAGCAGTCCACGGGGGAGCGGCTACACCTTC. It codes for CASSPRGSGYTF.

The rearrangement uses TRBV20-1 and TRBJ2-1, with TRBD2 matching 10 bases. The CDR3 extends over 15 amino acids. V trimming: 4 bases; J trimming: 0 bases; junction bases outside the gene matches: 3. Looked up from germline, CDR1 is DFQATT and CDR2 is SNEGSKA (reference sequence). The CDR3 region is CSATSGRVSYNEQFF. The CDR3 region has the DNA TGCAGTGCTACGAGCGGGAGGGTCTCCTACAATGAGCAGTTCTTC.

A few counts support this clonotype. J is TRBJ1-6 and V is TRBV20-1; TRBD1 agrees at 9 bases. The CDR3 spans 14 residues. With V trimmed by 1 base and J by 10 bases, 5 bases remained unmatched. The germline CDR1 and CDR2 sequences are DFQATT and SNEGSKA (reference sequence). The CDR3 region is CSARVGQGQSPLHF. CDR3 bases: TGCAGTGCTAGAGTGGGACAGGGCCAGTCACCCCTCCACTTT.

This clonotype turned up a few times. The DNA for the CDR3 is TGTGCCAGCAGCTTAGCGTCAGGGGTCGCGGAGACCCAGTACTTC. This gives the protein CASSLASGVAETQYF. This chain uses TRBV7-2 with TRBJ2-5, with D tentatively TRBD1 (6 bases). The V gene's germline CDR1 is SGHTA and CDR2 FQGNSA. Trimming took 0 bases from V and 5 from J, leaving 13 bases between them. This CDR3 comprises 15 residues.

This clonotype turned up a few times. The rearrangement links TRBV19 to TRBJ2-1, with 9 bases identical to TRBD2. CDR1 and CDR2 from the germline V gene are LNHDA and SQIVND (reference sequence). The CDR3 totals 15 residues. J was trimmed by 1 base and V by 4 bases; bases with no gene match: 2. CDR3 nucleotides: TGTGCCAGTAGTACAAGCGGGAGGTCCTACAATGAGCAGTTCTTC. It is translated as CASSTSGRSYNEQFF.

This clonotype was observed many times. J is TRBJ1-1 and V is TRBV6-2 or TRBV6-3; D call uncertain. Trimming pared 0 bases from V and 7 bases from J, leaving 15 bases between. This CDR3 is 15 amino acids long. Germline V gene lookup returns CDR1 MNHEY and CDR2 SVGEGT. The CDR3 region has the DNA TGTGCCAGCAGTTACTCTGGTGGGCGACTTGGTGAAGCTTTCTTT. Encoded protein: CASSYSGGRLGEAFF.

This clonotype was seen many times. The genes are TRBV3-1 and TRBJ2-7, with TRBD2 matching over 8 bases. This CDR3 has 15 amino acids. Germline V lookup: CDR1 LGHDT, CDR2 YNNKEL (reference sequence). The ends lost 1 base at V and 2 bases at J; junction bases unmatched: 4. The CDR3, as DNA: TGTGCCAGCAGCCAAGTAAGCGGGGGCCCCTACGAGCAGTACTTC. Translated: CASSQVSGGPYEQYF.

V usage is TRBV7-9 and J usage is TRBJ1-1; D not resolved. V was shortened by 6 bases and J by 3 bases, with 8 bases between the two germline ends. Germline-derived CDR1 and CDR2 are SEHNR and FQNEAQ (reference sequence). This CDR3 contains 12 residues. CDR3: CASRFRDTEAFF. Written as DNA, the CDR3 is TGTGCCAGCAGATTCAGAGACACTGAAGCTTTCTTT.

This clonotype was counted only a few times. The V and J genes are TRBV12-3 or TRBV12-4 and TRBJ2-5; the D gene is possibly TRBD2 (6 bases). Between the trimmed V and J ends, which lost 5 bases and 5 bases, there was a span of 18 bases. CDR3 length: 15 amino acids. The CDR3 protein is CASSPGAGLGETQYF. In nucleotides, the CDR3 is TGTGCCAGCAGTCCTGGGGCGGGGCTAGGGGAGACCCAGTACTTC.

The chain recombines TRBV20-1 with TRBJ2-2, with 10 bases lining up with TRBD2. Germline V gene sequence: CDR1 DFQATT, CDR2 SNEGSKA (reference sequence). CDR3 size: 14 residues. Trimming at V came to 5 bases and at J to 10 bases, leaving 10 bases not matched to a gene. Here the CDR3 reads CSALPSGSVEELFF. Written as DNA, the CDR3 is TGCAGTGCTTTACCTAGCGGGAGCGTTGAGGAGCTGTTTTTT.

This chain uses TRBV11-2 with TRBJ2-1, with 8 nucleotides matching TRBD1. The CDR3 runs 18 residues. Per germline, CDR1 SGHAT and CDR2 FQNNGV. The V segment lost 1 base and the J segment 7 bases; nucleotides outside the gene matches: 15. DNA for the CDR3: TGTGCCAGCAGCTTAGGGGATGACAGGGGATTTGTATGGAATGAGCAGTTCTTC. This gives the protein CASSLGDDRGFVWNEQFF.

This clonotype came up a few times. V usage is TRBV29-1 and J usage is TRBJ2-1; TRBD2 aligns across 8 bases. J lost 6 bases, V lost 3 bases, and 10 bases had no gene match. This CDR3 is 15 amino acids long. Germline lookup yields CDR1 SQVTM and CDR2 ANQGSEA. CDR3 residues: CSVDRRAGGSNEQFF. The CDR3, as DNA: TGCAGCGTTGACCGTCGCGCGGGGGGTTCCAATGAGCAGTTCTTC.

V and J are TRBV21-1 and TRBJ2-6; TRBD1 was called by the table and not checked on the DNA. TRBV21-1 is a known pseudogene. The CDR3 consists of 21 residues. The CDR3 nucleotides are TGTGCCAGCAGCAAAGTGGAGGTCGGGACAGGCCCTTTCTTCTGGGCCAACGTCCTGACTTTC. Translated, it gives CASSKVEVGTGPFFWANVLTF.

This clonotype was counted only a few times. The chain recombines TRBV19 with TRBJ2-6; D not certain. The CDR3 covers 16 residues. Germline lookup yields CDR1 LNHDA and CDR2 SQIVND (reference sequence). The V end was cut by 7 bases, the J end by 0 bases, with 13 bases between. CDR3 residues: CASTSTGDSGANVLTF. The CDR3 nucleotides read TGTGCCAGTACCTCAACGGGTGACTCTGGGGCCAACGTCCTGACTTTC.

This clonotype was recorded a few times. The chain employs TRBV2 and TRBJ2-5, with no clear D. Germline V gives CDR1 SNHLY, CDR2 FYNNEI. This CDR3 comprises 14 residues. V dropped 4 bases and J dropped 0 bases, with 9 bases sitting between them. The CDR3 DNA sequence: TGTGCCAGCAGTGGGGGTAGCCACCAAGAGACCCAGTACTTC. Its protein product is CASSGGSHQETQYF.

The chain links TRBV29-1 to TRBJ2-3; D perhaps matches TRBD2 (6 bases). Germline V gene sequence: CDR1 SQVTM, CDR2 ANQGSEA. V lost 4 bases and J lost 0, with 11 bases in between. This CDR3 contains 14 residues. The CDR3 DNA follows: TGCAGCGTTGTAGTTGGGGGGAGCACAGATACGCAGTATTTT. Its translation is CSVVVGGSTDTQYF.